This T cell receptor (beta chain) was retrieved from a study of blood T cell repertoires in COVID-19 (TCRdb year 2020). Background for the entire study: The collaborator samples originated in the United States, Italy and Spain and spanned the acute and convalescent phases of COVID-19. The material from the prospective study consisted of cDNA or gDNA derived from T cells, B-cell-depleted T cells, or PBMCs. Subjects who had been exposed to COVID-19, were actively infected with it, or had recovered from it provided the deeply sampled blood TCRbeta repertoires that made up the dataset. The repertoires were released in a freely available public database meant as a resource for research on the immune response to SARS-CoV-2. The samples were drawn from two sources: the first 160 participants of the ongoing ImmuneRACE study, and about 1,300 subjects contributed by 6 global collaborators. The sample metadata nearly always contained a de-identified subject ID, COVID-19 status, age in years and sex. Where HLA class I and class II types were available, the types were taken from metadata supplied by the sample provider, not from assay-based typing. Overall results and qualifications from the work: Clinical and demographic metadata were provided uncurated, with the amount varying by source and participant.

This clone was observed a handful of times. This clone's antigen is unknown. Per-nucleotide qualities are absent, and no much larger clonotype sits a single base away. The collaborating institutions used their own protocols to collect whole blood in K2EDTA tubes. For TCRbeta analysis, collaborators shipped samples in one of three forms: frozen whole blood, isolated PBMCs, or DNA extracted from either of those sample types. TCRbeta CDR3 regions were amplified from genomic DNA using the immunoSEQ Assay, a bias-controlled multiplex PCR. For the original study's pipeline: The number of nucleated cells in each sample was estimated from the amplification of reference gene primers within the assay. To quantify the absolute abundance of each unique TCRbeta CDR3 rearrangement, sequence reads were collapsed and filtered. Productive Simpson clonality was computed per sample as the square root of Simpson's diversity index over productive rearrangements. This immuneACCESS table, as held by TCRdb, lists in-frame sequences with V and J called but not all clones. Of the missing ones, under half trace to an unresolved V gene in checked studies; the others have no known cause. V, J and clone size are taken as reported in that table, and D and trimming were inferred from the DNA itself. The sample yields 75,000 to 90,000 clones; approximately 89% were counted once. Of the sample, over 8.5% falls within the top ten clones.

Looking up the germline V gene (reference sequence) yields CDR1 LGHDT and CDR2 YNNKEL. From its cysteine to its phenylalanine, the CDR3 spans 15 amino acids. The retained sequence is limited to the CDR3, 45 bases, with the frame set at the first base. Cut back by 4 bases and 5 bases, the V and J ends lie 17 bases apart. The clonotype was recovered from a man of 80 years or more with acute or convalescent COVID-19. The V and J genes are TRBV3-1 (or the pseudogene TRBV3-2) and TRBJ1-2; no D segment can be confidently identified. The sample consisted of peripheral blood. The CDR3 reads CASSPGAGAGYGYTF. The DNA sequence is as follows: TGTGCCAGCAGCCCGGGTGCGGGCGCAGGTTATGGCTACACCTTC.